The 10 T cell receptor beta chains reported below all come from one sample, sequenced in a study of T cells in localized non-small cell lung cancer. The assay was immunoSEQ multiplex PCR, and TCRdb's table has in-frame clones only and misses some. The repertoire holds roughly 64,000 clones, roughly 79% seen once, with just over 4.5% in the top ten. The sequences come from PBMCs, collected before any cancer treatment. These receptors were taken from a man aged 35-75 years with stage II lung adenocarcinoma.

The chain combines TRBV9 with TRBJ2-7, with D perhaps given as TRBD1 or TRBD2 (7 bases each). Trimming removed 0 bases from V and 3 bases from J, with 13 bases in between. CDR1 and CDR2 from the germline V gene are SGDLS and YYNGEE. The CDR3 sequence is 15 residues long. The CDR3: CASSVGEGARYEQYF. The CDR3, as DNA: TGTGCCAGCAGCGTAGGGGAGGGGGCGCGCTACGAGCAGTACTTC.

CDR3 sequence reads: CASRKRVAGEWGTGNEQFF. In nucleotides, the CDR3 is TGTGCCAGCAGGAAACGGGTAGCGGGAGAGTGGGGTACGGGAAATGAGCAGTTCTTC. The rearrangement joins TRBV27 to TRBJ2-1; 9 nucleotides agree with TRBD2. The CDR3 sequence is 19 residues long. The germline V gene has CDR1 MNHEY and CDR2 SMNVEV (reference sequence). The V and J ends lost 6 bases and 7 bases, in that order; junction bases with no gene match: 22.

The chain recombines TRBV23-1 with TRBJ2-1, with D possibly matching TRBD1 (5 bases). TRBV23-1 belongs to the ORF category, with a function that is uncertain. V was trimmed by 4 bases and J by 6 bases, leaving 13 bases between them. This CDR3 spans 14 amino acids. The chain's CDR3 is CASSLIAGCNEQFF. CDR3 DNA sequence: TGCGCCAGCAGTCTGATCGCAGGGTGCAATGAGCAGTTCTTC.

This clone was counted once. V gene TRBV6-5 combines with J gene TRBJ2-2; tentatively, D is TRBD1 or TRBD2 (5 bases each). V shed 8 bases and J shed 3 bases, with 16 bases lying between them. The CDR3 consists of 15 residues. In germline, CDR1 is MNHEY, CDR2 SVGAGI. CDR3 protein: CASRTGRLDTGELFF. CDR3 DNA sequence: TGTGCCAGCCGGACGGGACGCTTGGACACCGGGGAGCTGTTTTTT.

The CDR3 loop reads CASSRTSGRDEQYF. In DNA form, the CDR3 reads TGTGCCAGCAGTCGGACTAGCGGGAGGGACGAGCAGTACTTC. The chain employs TRBV2 and TRBJ2-7; TRBD2 agrees at 15 bases. The germline CDR1 and CDR2 sequences are SNHLY and FYNNEI. Germline trimming cut 5 bases from V and 5 bases from J; bases unmatched to any gene: 1. The CDR3 consists of 14 residues.

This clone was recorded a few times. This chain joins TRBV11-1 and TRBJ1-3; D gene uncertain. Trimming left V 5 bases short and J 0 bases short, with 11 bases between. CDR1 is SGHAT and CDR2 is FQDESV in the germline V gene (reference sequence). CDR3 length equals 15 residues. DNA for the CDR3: TGTGCCAGCAGCCAAGTGTGGAGCTCTGGAAACACCATATATTTT. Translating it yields CASSQVWSSGNTIYF.

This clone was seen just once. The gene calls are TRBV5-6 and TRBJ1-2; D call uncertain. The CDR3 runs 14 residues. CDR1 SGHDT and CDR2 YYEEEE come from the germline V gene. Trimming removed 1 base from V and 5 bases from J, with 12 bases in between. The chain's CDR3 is CASSLNFLMYGYTF. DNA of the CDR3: TGTGCCAGCAGCTTGAACTTCCTGATGTATGGCTACACCTTC.

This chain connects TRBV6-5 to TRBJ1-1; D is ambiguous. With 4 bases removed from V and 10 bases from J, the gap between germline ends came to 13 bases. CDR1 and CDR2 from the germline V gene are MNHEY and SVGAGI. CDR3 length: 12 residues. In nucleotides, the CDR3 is TGTGCCAGCAGTTCACCGGGCTCGAGAGCTTTCTTT. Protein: CASSSPGSRAFF.

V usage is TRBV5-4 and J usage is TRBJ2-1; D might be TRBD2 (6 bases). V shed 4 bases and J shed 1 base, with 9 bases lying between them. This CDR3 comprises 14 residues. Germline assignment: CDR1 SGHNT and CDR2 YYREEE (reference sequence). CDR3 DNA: TGTGCCAGCAGCCTGGGACTTTCCTACAATGAGCAGTTCTTC. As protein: CASSLGLSYNEQFF. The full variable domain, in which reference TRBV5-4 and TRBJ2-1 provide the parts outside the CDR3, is ETGVTQSPTHLIKTRGQQVTLRCSSQSGHNTVSWYQQALGQGPQFIFQYYREEENGRGNFPPRFSGLQFPNYSSELNVNALELDDSALYLCASSLGLSYNEQFFGPGTRLTVL.

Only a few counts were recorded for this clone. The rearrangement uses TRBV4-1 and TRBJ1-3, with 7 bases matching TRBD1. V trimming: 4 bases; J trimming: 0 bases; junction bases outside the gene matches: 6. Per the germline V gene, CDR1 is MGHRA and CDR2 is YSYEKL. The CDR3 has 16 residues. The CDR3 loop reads CASSRNQGGSGNTIYF. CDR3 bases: TGCGCCAGCAGCCGCAATCAGGGGGGCTCTGGAAACACCATATATTTT.